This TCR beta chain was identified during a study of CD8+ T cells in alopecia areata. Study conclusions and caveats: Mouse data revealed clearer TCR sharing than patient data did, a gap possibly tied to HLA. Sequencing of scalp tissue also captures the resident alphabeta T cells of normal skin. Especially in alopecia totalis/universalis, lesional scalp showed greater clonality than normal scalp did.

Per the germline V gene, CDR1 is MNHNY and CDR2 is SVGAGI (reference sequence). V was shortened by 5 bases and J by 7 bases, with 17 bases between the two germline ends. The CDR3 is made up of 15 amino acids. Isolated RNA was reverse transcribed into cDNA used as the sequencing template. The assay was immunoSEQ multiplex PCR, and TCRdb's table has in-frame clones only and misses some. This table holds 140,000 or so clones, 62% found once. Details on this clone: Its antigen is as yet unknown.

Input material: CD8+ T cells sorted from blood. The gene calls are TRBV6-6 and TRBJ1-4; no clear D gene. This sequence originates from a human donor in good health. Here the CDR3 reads CASSPSRLSLEKLFF. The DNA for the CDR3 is TGTGCCAGCAGTCCCTCGCGGTTATCCCTTGAAAAACTGTTTTTT.